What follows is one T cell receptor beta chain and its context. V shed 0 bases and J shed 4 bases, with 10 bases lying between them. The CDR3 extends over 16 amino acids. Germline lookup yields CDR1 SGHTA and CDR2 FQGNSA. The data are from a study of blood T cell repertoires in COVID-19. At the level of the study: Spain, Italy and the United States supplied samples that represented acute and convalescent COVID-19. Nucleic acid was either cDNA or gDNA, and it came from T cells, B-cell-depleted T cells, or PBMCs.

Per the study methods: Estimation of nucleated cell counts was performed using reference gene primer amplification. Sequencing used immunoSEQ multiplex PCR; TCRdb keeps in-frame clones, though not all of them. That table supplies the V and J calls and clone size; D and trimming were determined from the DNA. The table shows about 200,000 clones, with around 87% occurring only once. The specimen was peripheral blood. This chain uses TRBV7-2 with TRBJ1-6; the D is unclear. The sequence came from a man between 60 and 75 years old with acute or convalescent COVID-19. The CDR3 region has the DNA TGTGCCAGCAGCTTAGCGGTCCGGGGATATAATTCACCCCTCCACTTT. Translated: CASSLAVRGYNSPLHF.